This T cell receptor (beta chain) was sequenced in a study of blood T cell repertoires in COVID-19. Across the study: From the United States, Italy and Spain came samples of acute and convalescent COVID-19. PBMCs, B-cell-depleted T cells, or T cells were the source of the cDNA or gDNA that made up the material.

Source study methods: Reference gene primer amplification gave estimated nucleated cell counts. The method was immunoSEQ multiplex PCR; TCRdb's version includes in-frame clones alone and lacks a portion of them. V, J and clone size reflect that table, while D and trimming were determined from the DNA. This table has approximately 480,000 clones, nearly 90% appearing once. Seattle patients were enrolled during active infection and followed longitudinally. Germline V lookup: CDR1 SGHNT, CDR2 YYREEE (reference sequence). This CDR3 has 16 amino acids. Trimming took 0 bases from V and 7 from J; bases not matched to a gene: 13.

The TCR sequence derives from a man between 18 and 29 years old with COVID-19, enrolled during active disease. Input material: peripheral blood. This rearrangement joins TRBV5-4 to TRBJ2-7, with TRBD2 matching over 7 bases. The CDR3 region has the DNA TGTGCCAGCAGCTTGGCATCTAGCGGACCCTTGATGGAGCAGTACTTC. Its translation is CASSLASSGPLMEQYF.